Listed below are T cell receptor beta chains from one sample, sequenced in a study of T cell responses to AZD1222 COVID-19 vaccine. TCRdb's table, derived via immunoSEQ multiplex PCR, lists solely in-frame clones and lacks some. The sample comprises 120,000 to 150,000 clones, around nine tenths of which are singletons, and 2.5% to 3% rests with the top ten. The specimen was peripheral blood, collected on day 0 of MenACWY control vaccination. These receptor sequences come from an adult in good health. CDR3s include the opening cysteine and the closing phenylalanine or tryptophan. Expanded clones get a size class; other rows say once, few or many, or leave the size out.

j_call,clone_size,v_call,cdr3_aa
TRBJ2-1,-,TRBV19,CASSPFPGQGVYNEQFF
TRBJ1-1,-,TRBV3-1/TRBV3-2,CASSQQGGDEAFF
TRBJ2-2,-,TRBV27,CASGLRGTGNTGELFF
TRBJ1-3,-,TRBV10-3,CAISEQGRSSGNTIYF
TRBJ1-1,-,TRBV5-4,CASRLDRSTEAFF
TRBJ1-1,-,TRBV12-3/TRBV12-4,CASSPTRNTEAFF
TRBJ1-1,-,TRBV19,CASSSDRWNTEAFF
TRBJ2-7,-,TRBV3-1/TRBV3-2,CASSQAKYGSYEQYF
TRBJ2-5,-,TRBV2,CASSVKETQYF
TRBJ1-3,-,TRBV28,CASSLSHISSGNTIYF
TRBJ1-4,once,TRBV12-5,CASGLMGVREKLFF
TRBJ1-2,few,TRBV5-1,CASSEGQTNYGYTF
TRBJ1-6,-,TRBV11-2,CASSLNSPLHF
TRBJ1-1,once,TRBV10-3,CAIKGNTEAFF
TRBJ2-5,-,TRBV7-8,CASSRPRGRQETQYF
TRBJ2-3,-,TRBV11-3,CASSLSFGATDTQYF
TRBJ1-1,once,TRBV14,CASSQVVDRAFF
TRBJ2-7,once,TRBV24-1,CATSDHPPYEQYF
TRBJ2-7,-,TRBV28,CASSLSGYEQYF
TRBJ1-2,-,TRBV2,CASSPGPLLGYGYTF
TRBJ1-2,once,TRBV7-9,CASSETGNYGYTF
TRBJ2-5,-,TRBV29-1,CSARMETQYF
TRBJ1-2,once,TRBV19,CASTHRGYGYTF
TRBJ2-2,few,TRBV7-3,CASSPGSGRGSGELFF
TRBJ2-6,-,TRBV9,CASSFLGVLTF
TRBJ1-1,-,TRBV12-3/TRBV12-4,CASSLGTVTEAFF
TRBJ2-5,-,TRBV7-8,CASSLDRAQETQYF
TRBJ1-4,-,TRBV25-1,CASSVSRGFDEKLFF
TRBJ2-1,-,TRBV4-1,CASRLGTSGKYNEQFF
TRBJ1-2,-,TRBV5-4,CASSLGASGNGYTF